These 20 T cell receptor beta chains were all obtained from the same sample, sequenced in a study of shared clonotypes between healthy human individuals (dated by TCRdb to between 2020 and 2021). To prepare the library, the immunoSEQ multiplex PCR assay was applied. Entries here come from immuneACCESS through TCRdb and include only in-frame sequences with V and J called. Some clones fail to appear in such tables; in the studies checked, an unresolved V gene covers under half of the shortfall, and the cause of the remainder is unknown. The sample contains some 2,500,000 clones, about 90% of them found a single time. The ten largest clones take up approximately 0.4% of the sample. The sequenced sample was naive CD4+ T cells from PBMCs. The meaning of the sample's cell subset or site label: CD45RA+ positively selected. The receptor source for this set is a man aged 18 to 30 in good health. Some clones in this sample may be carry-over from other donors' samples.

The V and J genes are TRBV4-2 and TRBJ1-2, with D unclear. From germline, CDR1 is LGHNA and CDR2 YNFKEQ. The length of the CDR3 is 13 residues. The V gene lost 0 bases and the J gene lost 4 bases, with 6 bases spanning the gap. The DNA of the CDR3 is TGTGCCAGCAGCCAAGACAGGTCCTATGGCTACACCTTC. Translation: CASSQDRSYGYTF.

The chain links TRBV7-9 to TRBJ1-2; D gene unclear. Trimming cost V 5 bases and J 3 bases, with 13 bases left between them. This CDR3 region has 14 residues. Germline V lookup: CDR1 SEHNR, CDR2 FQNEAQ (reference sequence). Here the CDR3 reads CASSLGSSDYGYTF. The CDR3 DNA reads TGTGCCAGCAGCCTAGGTAGTTCGGACTATGGCTACACCTTC.

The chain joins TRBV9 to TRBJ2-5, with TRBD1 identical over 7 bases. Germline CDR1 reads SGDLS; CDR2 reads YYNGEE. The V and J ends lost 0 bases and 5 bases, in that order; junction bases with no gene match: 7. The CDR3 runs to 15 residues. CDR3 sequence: CASSVGTGVRETQYF. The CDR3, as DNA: TGTGCCAGCAGCGTAGGAACAGGGGTGCGGGAGACCCAGTACTTC.

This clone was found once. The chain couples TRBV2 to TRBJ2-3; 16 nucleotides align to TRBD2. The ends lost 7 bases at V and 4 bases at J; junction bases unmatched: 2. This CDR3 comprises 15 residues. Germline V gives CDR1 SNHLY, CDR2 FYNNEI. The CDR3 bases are TGTGCCAGCAAGGGACTAGCGGGAGGGCCAGATACGCAGTATTTT. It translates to CASKGLAGGPDTQYF.

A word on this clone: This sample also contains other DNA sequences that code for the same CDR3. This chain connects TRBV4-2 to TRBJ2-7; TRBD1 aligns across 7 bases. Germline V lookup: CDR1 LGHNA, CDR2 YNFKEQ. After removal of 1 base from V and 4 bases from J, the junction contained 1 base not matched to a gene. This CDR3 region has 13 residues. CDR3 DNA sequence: TGTGCCAGCAGCCAAGCCAGGGGGTACGAGCAGTACTTC. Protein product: CASSQARGYEQYF.

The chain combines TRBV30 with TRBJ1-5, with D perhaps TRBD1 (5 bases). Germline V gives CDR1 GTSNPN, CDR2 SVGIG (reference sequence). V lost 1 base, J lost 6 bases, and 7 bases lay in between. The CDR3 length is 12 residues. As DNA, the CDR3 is TGTGCCTGGAGTGCCGGGGGTCAGCCCCAGCATTTT. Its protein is CAWSAGGQPQHF. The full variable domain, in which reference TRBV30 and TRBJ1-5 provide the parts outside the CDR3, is SQTIHQWPATLVQPVGSPLSLECTVEGTSNPNLYWYRQAAGRGLQLLFYSVGIGQISSEVPQNLSASRPQDRQFILSSKKLLLSDSGFYLCAWSAGGQPQHFGDGTRLSIL.

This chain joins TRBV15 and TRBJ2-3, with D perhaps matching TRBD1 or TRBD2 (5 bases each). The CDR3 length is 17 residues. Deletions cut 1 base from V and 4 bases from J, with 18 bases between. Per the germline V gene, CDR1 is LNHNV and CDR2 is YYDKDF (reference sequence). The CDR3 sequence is CATSRGGTPGVPDTQYF. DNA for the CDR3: TGTGCCACCAGCAGAGGGGGGACGCCCGGGGTCCCAGATACGCAGTATTTT.

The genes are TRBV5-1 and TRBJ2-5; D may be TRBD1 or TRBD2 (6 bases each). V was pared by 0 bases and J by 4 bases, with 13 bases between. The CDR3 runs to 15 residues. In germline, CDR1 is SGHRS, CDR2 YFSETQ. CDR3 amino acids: CASSLVSGAGETQYF. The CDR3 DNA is TGCGCCAGCAGCTTGGTCTCGGGGGCTGGAGAGACCCAGTACTTC.

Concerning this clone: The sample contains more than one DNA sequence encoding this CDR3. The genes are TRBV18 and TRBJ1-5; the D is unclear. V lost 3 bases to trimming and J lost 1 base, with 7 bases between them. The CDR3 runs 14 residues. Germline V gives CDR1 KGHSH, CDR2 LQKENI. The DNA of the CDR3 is TGTGCCAGCTCACCGGGAATGAGCAATCAGCCCCAGCATTTT. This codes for CASSPGMSNQPQHF.

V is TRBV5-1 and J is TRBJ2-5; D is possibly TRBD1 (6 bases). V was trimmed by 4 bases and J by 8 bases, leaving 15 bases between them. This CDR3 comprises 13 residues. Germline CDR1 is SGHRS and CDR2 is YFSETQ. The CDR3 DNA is TGCGCCAGCAGCCCGGACAGCCAAGGTACCCAGTACTTC. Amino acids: CASSPDSQGTQYF.

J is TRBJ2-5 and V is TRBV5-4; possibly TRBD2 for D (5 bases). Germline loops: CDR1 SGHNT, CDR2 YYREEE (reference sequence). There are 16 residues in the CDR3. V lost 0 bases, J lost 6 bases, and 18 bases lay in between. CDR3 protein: CASSLARAVEEKTQYF. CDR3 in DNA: TGTGCCAGCAGCTTGGCCCGAGCGGTCGAGGAGAAGACCCAGTACTTC.

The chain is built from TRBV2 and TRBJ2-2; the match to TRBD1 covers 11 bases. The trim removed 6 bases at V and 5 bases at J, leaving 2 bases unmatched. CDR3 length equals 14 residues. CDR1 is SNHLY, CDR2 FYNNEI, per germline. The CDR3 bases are TGTGCCAGCAGCGGGGACAGGGGGACCGGGGAGCTGTTTTTT. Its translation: CASSGDRGTGELFF. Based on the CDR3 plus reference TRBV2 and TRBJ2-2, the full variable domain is EPEVTQTPSHQVTQMGQEVILRCVPISNHLYFYWYRQILGQKVEFLVSFYNNEISEKSEIFDDQFSVERPDGSNFTLKIRSTKLEDSAMYFCASSGDRGTGELFFGEGSRLTVL.

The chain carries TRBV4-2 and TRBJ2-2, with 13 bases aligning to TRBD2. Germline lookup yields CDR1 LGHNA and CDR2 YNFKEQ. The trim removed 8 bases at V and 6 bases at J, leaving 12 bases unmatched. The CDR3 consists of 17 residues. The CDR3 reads CASGELAGGPGAGELFF. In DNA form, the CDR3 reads TGTGCCAGCGGAGAACTAGCGGGAGGGCCGGGGGCCGGGGAGCTGTTTTTT.

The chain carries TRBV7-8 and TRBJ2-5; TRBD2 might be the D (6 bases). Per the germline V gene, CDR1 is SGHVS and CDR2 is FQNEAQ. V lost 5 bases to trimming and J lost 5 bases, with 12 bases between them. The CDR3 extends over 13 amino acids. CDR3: CASSRRGGETQYF. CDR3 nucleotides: TGTGCCAGCAGCAGGAGAGGAGGGGAGACCCAGTACTTC. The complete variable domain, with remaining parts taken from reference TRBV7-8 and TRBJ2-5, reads GAGVSQSPRYKVAKRGQDVALRCDPISGHVSLFWYQQALGQGPEFLTYFQNEAQLDKSGLPSDRFFAERPEGSVSTLKIQRTQQEDSAVYLCASSRRGGETQYFGPGTRLLVL.

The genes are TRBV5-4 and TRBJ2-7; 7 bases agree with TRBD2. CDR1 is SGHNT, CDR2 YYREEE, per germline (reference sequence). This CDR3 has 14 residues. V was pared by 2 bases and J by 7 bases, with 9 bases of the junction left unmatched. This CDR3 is CASSLAGKIREQYF. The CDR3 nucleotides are TGTGCCAGCAGCTTAGCGGGAAAGATACGAGAGCAGTACTTC.

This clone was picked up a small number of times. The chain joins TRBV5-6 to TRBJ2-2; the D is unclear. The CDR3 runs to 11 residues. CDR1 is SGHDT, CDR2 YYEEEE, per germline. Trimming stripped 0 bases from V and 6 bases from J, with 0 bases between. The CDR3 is CASSLAGELFF. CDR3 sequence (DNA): TGTGCCAGCAGCTTGGCCGGGGAGCTGTTTTTT.

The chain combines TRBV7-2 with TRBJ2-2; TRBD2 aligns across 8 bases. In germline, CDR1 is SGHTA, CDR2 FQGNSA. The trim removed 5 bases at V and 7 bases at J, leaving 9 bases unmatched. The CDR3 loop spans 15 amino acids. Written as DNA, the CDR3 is TGTGCCAGCAGCAAAGAAAGCGGGAGCCTCGGGGAGCTGTTTTTT. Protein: CASSKESGSLGELFF.

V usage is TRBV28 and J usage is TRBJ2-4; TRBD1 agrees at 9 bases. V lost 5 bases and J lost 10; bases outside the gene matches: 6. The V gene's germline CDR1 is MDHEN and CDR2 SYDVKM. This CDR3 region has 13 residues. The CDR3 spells CASSLGQGSIQYF. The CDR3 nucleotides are TGTGCCAGCAGTCTGGGACAGGGAAGTATTCAGTACTTC.

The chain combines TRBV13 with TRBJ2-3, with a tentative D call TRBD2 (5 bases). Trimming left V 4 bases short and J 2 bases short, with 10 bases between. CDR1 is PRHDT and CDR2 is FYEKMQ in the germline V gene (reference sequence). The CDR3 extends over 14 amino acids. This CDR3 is CASSWSGATDTQYF. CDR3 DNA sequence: TGTGCCAGCAGCTGGAGCGGAGCCACAGATACGCAGTATTTT. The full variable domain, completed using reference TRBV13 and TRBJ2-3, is AAGVIQSPRHLIKEKRETATLKCYPIPRHDTVYWYQQGPGQDPQFLISFYEKMQSDKGSIPDRFSAQQFSDYHSELNMSSLELGDSALYFCASSWSGATDTQYFGPGTRLTVL.

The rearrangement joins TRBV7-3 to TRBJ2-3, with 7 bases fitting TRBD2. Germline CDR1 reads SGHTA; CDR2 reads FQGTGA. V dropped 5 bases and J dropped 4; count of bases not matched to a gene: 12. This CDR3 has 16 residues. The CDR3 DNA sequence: TGTGCCAGCAGCATGGGACTACTTCGCGATTCAGATACGCAGTATTTT. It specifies CASSMGLLRDSDTQYF.